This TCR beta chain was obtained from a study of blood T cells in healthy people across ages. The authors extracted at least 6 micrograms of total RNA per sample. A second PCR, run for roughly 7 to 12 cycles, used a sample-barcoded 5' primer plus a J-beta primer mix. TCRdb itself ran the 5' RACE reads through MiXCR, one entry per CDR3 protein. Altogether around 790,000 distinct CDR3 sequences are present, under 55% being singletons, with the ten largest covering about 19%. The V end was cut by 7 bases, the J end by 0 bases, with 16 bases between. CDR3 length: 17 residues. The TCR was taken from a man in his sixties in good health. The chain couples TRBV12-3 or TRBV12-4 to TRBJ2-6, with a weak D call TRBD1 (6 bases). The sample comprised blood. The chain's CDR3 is CASTRDIPLSGANVLTF. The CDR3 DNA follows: TGTGCCAGCACCAGGGACATACCCCTCTCTGGGGCCAACGTCCTGACTTTC.